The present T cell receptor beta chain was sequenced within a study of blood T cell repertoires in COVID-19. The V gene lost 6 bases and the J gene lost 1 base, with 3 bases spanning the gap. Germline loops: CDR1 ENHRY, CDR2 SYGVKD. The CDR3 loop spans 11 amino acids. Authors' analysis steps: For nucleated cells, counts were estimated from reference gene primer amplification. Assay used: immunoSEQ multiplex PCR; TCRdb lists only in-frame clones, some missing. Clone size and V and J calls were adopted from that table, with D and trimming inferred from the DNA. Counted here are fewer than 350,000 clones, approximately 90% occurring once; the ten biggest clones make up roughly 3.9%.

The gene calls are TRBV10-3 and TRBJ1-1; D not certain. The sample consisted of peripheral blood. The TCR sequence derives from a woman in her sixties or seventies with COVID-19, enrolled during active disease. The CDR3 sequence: CAISRNTEAFF. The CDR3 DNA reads TGTGCCATCAGCCGGAACACTGAAGCTTTCTTT.